The clone carrying this T cell receptor (beta chain) was detected only a few times. The antigen is unknown. Treatment of the sample: approximately 9-day PBMC culture with coronavirus spike peptide pools or control peptides (ViraFEST assay). These CD4+ T cells came from an unexposed donor, sampled before the COVID-19 pandemic (2011-2018). This sample was taken from a study of vaccination and CD4 T cells after COVID-19. About the research overall: Taking of post-vaccine samples occurred a median 72 days after dose two (range 14 to 241).

Germline loops: CDR1 DFQATT, CDR2 SNEGSKA (reference sequence). The CDR3 sequence is 12 residues long. Trimming cost V 5 bases and J 7 bases, with 15 bases left between them. An Oncomine TCR Beta short-read assay was used to sequence the DNA from cultured CD4+ T cells. TCRdb called the PCR reads again in MiXCR, with one record for every CDR3 protein. The data hold 7,000 or so distinct CDR3 sequences, with around 38% observed a single time. The chain has TRBV20-1 and TRBJ2-7; D unresolved. The material sequenced was CD4+ T cells from blood, cultured in vitro. The source of this sequence is a human donor in good health. CDR3 protein: CSAALGLGEQYF. The CDR3 nucleotides read TGCAGTGCTGCCCTCGGCTTGGGAGAGCAGTACTTC.